Below, 6 T cell receptor beta chains from the same sample are listed, as sequenced in a study of Siglec-9 on CD8 T cells in melanoma. Produced via immunoSEQ multiplex PCR; TCRdb's table is partial and in-frame only. Of some 39,000 clones in the sample, about 86% were seen once. The sequenced sample consisted of Siglec-9- CD8+ T cells sorted from blood. Every receptor here comes from a human donor in good health.

The chain links TRBV7-9 to TRBJ1-4, with a possible D match to TRBD1 (6 bases). Germline lookup yields CDR1 SEHNR and CDR2 FQNEAQ (reference sequence). Trimming shortened V by 1 base and J by 8 bases, and 11 bases separated the two germline ends. This CDR3 has 14 residues. Here the CDR3 reads CASSLDLGAEKLFF. CDR3 nucleotide sequence: TGTGCCAGCAGCTTAGATCTGGGGGCGGAAAAACTGTTTTTT.

This clone was picked up a small number of times. The chain uses TRBV4-1 and TRBJ1-1; 10 bases align to TRBD1. After removal of 4 bases from V and 1 base from J, the junction contained 3 bases not matched to a gene. Looked up from germline, CDR1 is MGHRA and CDR2 is YSYEKL. The CDR3 is made up of 15 amino acids. DNA for the CDR3: TGCGCCAGCAGCCTTTGGGACAGGGGGAACACTGAAGCTTTCTTT. Its protein product is CASSLWDRGNTEAFF.

The rearrangement links TRBV19 to TRBJ2-7; 10 bases align to TRBD1. Looked up from germline, CDR1 is LNHDA and CDR2 is SQIVND (reference sequence). The junction had 6 bases not matched to a gene; V was cut back by 5 bases and J by 2 bases. This CDR3 has 15 residues. The CDR3 DNA sequence: TGTGCCAGTAGTCCTTCCGGGACAGGGGCCTACGAGCAGTACTTC. Translation: CASSPSGTGAYEQYF.

J is TRBJ2-7 and V is TRBV5-1; 12 bases map to TRBD2. The V and J ends lost 4 bases and 7 bases, in that order; junction bases with no gene match: 9. From germline, CDR1 is SGHRS and CDR2 YFSETQ. The CDR3 totals 15 residues. The CDR3 loop reads CASSPRLAGVREQYF. The CDR3 DNA sequence: TGCGCCAGCAGCCCACGACTAGCGGGAGTGAGGGAGCAGTACTTC.

This sequence joins TRBV6-5 and TRBJ2-4; 12 nucleotides agree with TRBD2. This CDR3 spans 15 amino acids. Germline loops: CDR1 MNHEY, CDR2 SVGAGI. Trimming removed 5 bases from V and 8 bases from J; junction bases left unmatched: 7. In DNA form, the CDR3 reads TGTGCCAGCAGTGGACTAGCGGGAAATTCAGACATTCAGTACTTC. This sequence encodes CASSGLAGNSDIQYF.

The chain recombines TRBV19 with TRBJ1-5, with 7 nucleotides matching TRBD1. From germline, CDR1 is LNHDA and CDR2 SQIVND (reference sequence). J lost 4 bases, V lost 10 bases, and 7 bases had no gene match. The CDR3 spans 13 residues. Here the CDR3 reads CATYRGGNQPQHF. CDR3 nucleotide sequence: TGTGCCACGTACAGGGGTGGGAATCAGCCCCAGCATTTT.